The present T cell receptor (beta chain) was sequenced within a study of a mutant IDH1 vaccine in newly diagnosed glioma. Generated by immunoSEQ multiplex PCR, the TCRdb table keeps only in-frame clones and is missing some. The sample lists about 21,000 clones, about nine tenths occurring once. A note on this clone: Its antigen is not identified.

Time point of the sample: week 11, during vaccination. Vaccination comprised doses that each held 300 ug of mutant IDH1 20-mer peptide, plus topical imiquimod. The clonotype originates from a woman in her thirties or forties with glioma. Here the sequenced sample was PBMCs, taken from a glioma patient whose treatment included an IDH1 peptide vaccine.

The CDR3 spells CASNTGREPYGYTF. The CDR3 DNA follows: TGTGCCAGCAACACGGGACGCGAACCCTATGGCTACACCTTC. The J gene is TRBJ1-2, the V gene TRBV6-1; tentative D call: TRBD1 (5 bases). Trimming shortened V by 7 bases and J by 4 bases, and 16 bases separated the two germline ends. Germline V gene sequence: CDR1 MNHNS, CDR2 SASEGT. The CDR3 loop spans 14 amino acids.